This TCR beta chain appears in the sequencing data of a study of beta chain features in type 1 diabetes. Turning to the study itself: Across every sample, around 110,000,000 sorted cells were examined in total.

The study's findings and limits: Patients and controls would share equally any PCR tilt toward shorter templates. It was not settled here whether HLA type affects TCRB rearrangement. Moderate but significant shortening of TCRB CDR3s was recorded in all four CD4+ subsets from Type 1 diabetes patients.

Expressed TCRB transcripts got sequenced, as all isolated RNA was reverse transcribed. Here immunoSEQ multiplex PCR was the method, and the copy in TCRdb shows in-frame clones only, minus some. The sample contains 600,000 to 750,000 clones, roughly an eighth of which appear only once. This clone was counted only a few times. The antigen is undetermined. Researchers reported sorting CD4+ naive, central memory, regulatory and stem cell-like memory cells via CD45RO/CCR7/CD25/CD127/CD95/CD27. CDR3 length equals 15 residues. V lost 0 bases and J lost 4, with 12 bases in between. Looked up from germline, CDR1 is SEHNR and CDR2 is FQNEAQ (reference sequence).

The sequenced sample consisted of naive CD4+ T cells from blood. This sequence joins TRBV7-9 and TRBJ1-2; D gene ambiguous. The clonotype was recovered from a man aged 25 to 45 with type 1 diabetes. This chain's CDR3 is CASSLAGVRLYGYTF. As DNA, the CDR3 is TGTGCCAGCAGCTTAGCGGGCGTCAGGCTCTATGGCTACACCTTC.